One sample yielded the 10 T cell receptor beta chains listed below, sequenced in a study of T cells in localized non-small cell lung cancer. TCRdb's copy holds only in-frame clones and misses some; the assay was immunoSEQ multiplex PCR. Among some 54,000 clones listed, around three quarters were seen once. Specimen: PBMCs, collected before any cancer treatment. These receptor sequences come from a woman aged 35 to 70 with stage II lung adenocarcinoma.

This clone was detected once. The genes are TRBV5-5 and TRBJ1-2; 7 bases line up with TRBD1. V lost 6 bases and J lost 2; bases outside the gene matches: 16. The V gene's germline CDR1 is SGHKS and CDR2 YYEKEE (reference sequence). There are 17 residues in the CDR3. The CDR3 loop reads CASTLGQATYLNYGYTF. CDR3 nucleotide sequence: TGTGCCAGCACCCTAGGACAGGCGACCTACTTAAACTATGGCTACACCTTC.

J is TRBJ2-1 and V is TRBV4-1, with 7 nucleotides matching TRBD2. Trimming at V came to 4 bases and at J to 1 base, leaving 13 bases not matched to a gene. Germline lookup yields CDR1 MGHRA and CDR2 YSYEKL. The CDR3 has 18 residues. The CDR3 sequence: CASSPTGGGGGSYNEQFF. The CDR3, as DNA: TGCGCCAGCAGCCCCACGGGTGGGGGGGGTGGATCCTACAATGAGCAGTTCTTC.

The chain couples TRBV4-3 to TRBJ1-5; D not resolved. Germline-derived CDR1 and CDR2 are LGHNA and YSLEER. The ends were cut back, 0 bases at V and 9 bases at J, with 9 bases in the middle. CDR3 length: 13 amino acids. CDR3 in DNA: TGCGCCAGCAGCCAAGATTTCACGGGGCCCCAGCATTTT. Its protein product is CASSQDFTGPQHF.

V gene TRBV19 combines with J gene TRBJ1-5; D remains unclear. CDR1 is LNHDA and CDR2 is SQIVND in the germline V gene (reference sequence). V shed 7 bases and J shed 0 bases, with 7 bases lying between them. This CDR3 has 13 amino acids. CDR3 loop: CASKEDSNQPQHF. The CDR3 DNA follows: TGTGCCAGTAAAGAGGATAGCAATCAGCCCCAGCATTTT.

The chain couples TRBV10-3 to TRBJ2-5, with D uncertain. Trimming removed 3 bases from V and 5 bases from J, with 7 bases in between. Germline V gene lookup returns CDR1 ENHRY and CDR2 SYGVKD. This CDR3 region has 12 residues. The CDR3 DNA sequence: TGTGCCATCAGTGAAGGGTCCGAGACCCAGTACTTC. It translates to CAISEGSETQYF.

The chain joins TRBV5-1 to TRBJ1-4; D not certain. The V end was cut by 0 bases, the J end by 8 bases, with 8 bases between. Germline assignment: CDR1 SGHRS and CDR2 YFSETQ. The CDR3 contains 13 residues. The CDR3 DNA follows: TGCGCCAGCAGCTTGGCCTTAGGGGAAAAACTGTTTTTT. Translating gives CASSLALGEKLFF.

The chain recombines TRBV30 with TRBJ2-2; 7 bases are shared with TRBD1. The CDR3 sequence is 12 residues long. Germline trimming cut 7 bases from V and 7 bases from J; bases unmatched to any gene: 6. From germline, CDR1 is GTSNPN and CDR2 SVGIG (reference sequence). The CDR3 loop reads CASTGFGGELFF. The CDR3 region has the DNA TGTGCCTCGACAGGGTTTGGCGGGGAGCTGTTTTTT.

As for this clone: This could be a read error, since a much larger clone is one nucleotide away. The same CDR3 is also encoded by other DNA sequences in this sample. The CDR3 spells CASSKVQTNTEAFF. Here the CDR3 DNA reads TGTGCCAGCAGTAAGGTACAGACGAACACTGAAGCCTTCTTT. The V and J genes are TRBV6-6 and TRBJ1-1; D gene uncertain. The length of the CDR3 is 14 residues. From germline, CDR1 is MNHNY and CDR2 SVGAGI (reference sequence).

V usage is TRBV19 and J usage is TRBJ1-5; TRBD1 agrees at 8 bases. Germline V gene data show CDR1 as LNHDA and CDR2 as SQIVND (reference sequence). J was trimmed by 2 bases and V by 2 bases; bases with no gene match: 14. CDR3 length: 19 residues. This chain's CDR3 is CASSIRGPGGEGGNQPQHF. In DNA form, the CDR3 reads TGTGCCAGTAGTATAAGAGGGCCAGGGGGCGAAGGTGGCAATCAGCCCCAGCATTTT. The variable domain in full, completed from reference TRBV19 and TRBJ1-5, reads DGGITQSPKYLFRKEGQNVTLSCEQNLNHDAMYWYRQDPGQGLRLIYYSQIVNDFQKGDIAEGYSVSREKKESFPLTVTSAQKNPTAFYLCASSIRGPGGEGGNQPQHFGDGTRLSIL.

The rearrangement joins TRBV10-2 to TRBJ1-2, with D perhaps TRBD1 (6 bases). Germline CDR1 and CDR2: WSHSY and SAAADI. This CDR3 contains 15 residues. With 8 bases removed from V and 7 bases from J, the gap between germline ends came to 23 bases. The DNA for the CDR3 is TGCGCCAGCCAAGAGTCAGGGGTGCTTTTGAGTGGCTACACCTTC. Protein product: CASQESGVLLSGYTF.